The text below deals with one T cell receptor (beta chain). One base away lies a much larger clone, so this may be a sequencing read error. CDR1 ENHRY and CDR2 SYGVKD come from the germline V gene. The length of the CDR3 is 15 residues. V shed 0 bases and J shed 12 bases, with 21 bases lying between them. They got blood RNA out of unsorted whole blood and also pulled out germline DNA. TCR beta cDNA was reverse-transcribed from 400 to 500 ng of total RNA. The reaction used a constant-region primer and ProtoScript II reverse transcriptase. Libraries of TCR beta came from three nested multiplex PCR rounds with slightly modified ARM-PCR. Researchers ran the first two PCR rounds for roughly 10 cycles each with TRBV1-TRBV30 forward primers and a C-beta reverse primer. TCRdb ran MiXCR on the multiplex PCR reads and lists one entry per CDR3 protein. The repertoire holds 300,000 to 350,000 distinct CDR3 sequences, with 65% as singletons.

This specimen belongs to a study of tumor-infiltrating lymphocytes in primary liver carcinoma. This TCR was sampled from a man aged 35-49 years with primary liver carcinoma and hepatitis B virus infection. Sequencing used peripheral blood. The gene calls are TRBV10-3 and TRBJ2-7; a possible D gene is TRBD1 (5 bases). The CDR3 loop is CAISESSGPIRVLYF. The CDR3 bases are TGTGCCATCAGTGAGTCGTCGGGTCCTATCAGGGTTCTGTACTTC.